A single sample is the source of the 30 T cell receptor beta chains below, sequenced in a study of T cell changes during pregnancy in multiple sclerosis. Clones were sequenced by immunoSEQ multiplex PCR, and TCRdb holds only the in-frame ones, with some missing. The repertoire consists of around 40,000 clones, with approximately 91% occurring once and the leading ten covering roughly 0.75%. The source was CD4+ T cells from peripheral blood mononuclear cells, collected before pregnancy. These receptors were obtained from a female donor with multiple sclerosis, enrolled in a pregnancy study.

The rearrangement uses TRBV7-6 and TRBJ1-5; 9 nucleotides agree with TRBD1. This CDR3 spans 14 amino acids. Looked up from germline, CDR1 is SGHVS and CDR2 is FNYEAQ. The junction had 1 base not matched to a gene; V was cut back by 5 bases and J by 2 bases. The CDR3 sequence is CASSRTGGNQPQHF. The CDR3, as DNA: TGTGCCAGCAGCCGGACAGGGGGCAATCAGCCCCAGCATTTT.

The rearrangement joins TRBV5-4 to TRBJ1-6; D is possibly TRBD1 (5 bases). This CDR3 region has 15 residues. V lost 4 bases to trimming and J lost 0 bases, with 8 bases between them. CDR1 is SGHNT and CDR2 is YYREEE in the germline V gene (reference sequence). CDR3 protein: CASSADSSYNSPLHF. CDR3 nucleotide sequence: TGTGCCAGCAGCGCCGACAGCTCCTATAATTCACCCCTCCACTTT.

This chain joins TRBV19 and TRBJ2-2; 9 bases match TRBD2. Looked up from germline, CDR1 is LNHDA and CDR2 is SQIVND (reference sequence). The V gene end was trimmed by 6 bases and the J gene end by 5 bases; junction bases not matched to a gene: 7. This CDR3 spans 15 amino acids. CDR3 nucleotide sequence: TGTGCCAGTAGGAACGCGGGGGGGCCGACCGGGGAGCTGTTTTTT. Its protein product is CASRNAGGPTGELFF.

Concerning this clone itself: This could be a read error, since a much larger clone is one nucleotide away. Other DNA sequences in this specimen translate into the identical CDR3. The chain links TRBV19 to TRBJ1-6, with TRBD1 matching 11 bases. CDR1 is LNHDA, CDR2 SQIVND, per germline (reference sequence). The J segment lost 13 bases and the V segment lost 4 bases, leaving 9 bases of the junction unmatched. The CDR3 length is 15 residues. CDR3 bases: TGTGCCAGTAGTACCGGGACAGGGGGAATATCGCCCCTCCACTTT. Translated: CASSTGTGGISPLHF.

The CDR3 reads CASSPLGRLNEQFF. As DNA, the CDR3 is TGTGCCAGCAGCCCGCTGGGCAGGCTAAATGAGCAGTTCTTC. This sequence joins TRBV7-8 and TRBJ2-1; D ambiguous. The V gene's germline CDR1 is SGHVS and CDR2 FQNEAQ. V gave up 5 bases and J gave up 7 bases, with 15 bases separating them. This CDR3 spans 14 amino acids.

This chain joins TRBV7-2 and TRBJ1-2; 7 nucleotides line up with TRBD1. The CDR3 runs to 16 residues. The V segment lost 1 base and the J segment 4 bases; nucleotides outside the gene matches: 9. Germline V gene sequence: CDR1 SGHTA, CDR2 FQGNSA. Here the CDR3 DNA reads TGTGCCAGCAGCTTAGTCGATTTGACAGGGCGCTATGGCTACACCTTC. This gives the protein CASSLVDLTGRYGYTF.

V and J are TRBV14 and TRBJ1-1; D may be TRBD1 (5 bases). The CDR3 is 15 amino acids. The germline V and J ends were trimmed by 1 base and 7 bases, with 16 bases remaining between them. Per germline, CDR1 SGHDN and CDR2 FVKESK. The CDR3 coding sequence is TGTGCCAGCAGCCAAGGGGGACGCGGGGAAAGTGAAGCTTTCTTT. It specifies CASSQGGRGESEAFF.

The chain links TRBV5-4 to TRBJ1-1; 7 bases match TRBD1. Germline CDR1 SGHNT, CDR2 YYREEE (reference sequence). This CDR3 spans 14 amino acids. V trimming: 4 bases; J trimming: 6 bases; junction bases outside the gene matches: 9. CDR3 sequence reads: CASSVQTGMAEAFF. CDR3 sequence (DNA): TGTGCCAGCAGCGTCCAGACAGGGATGGCTGAAGCTTTCTTT.

This rearrangement joins TRBV19 to TRBJ2-5, with a possible D match to TRBD1 (5 bases). CDR3 length: 12 amino acids. Trimming pared 4 bases from V and 5 bases from J, leaving 8 bases between. The V gene's germline CDR1 is LNHDA and CDR2 SQIVND (reference sequence). The CDR3 DNA sequence: TGTGCCAGTAGTAGACAGTGGGAGACCCAGTACTTC. It yields the protein CASSRQWETQYF.

Here the CDR3 DNA reads TGTGCCAGCAGCTTCACAGAGAGCTCACCCCTCCACTTT. It encodes CASSFTESSPLHF. The chain is built from TRBV11-2 and TRBJ1-6; D gene uncertain. Germline V gene sequence: CDR1 SGHAT, CDR2 FQNNGV. Trimming took off 3 bases at V and 10 bases at J, with 10 bases between the two ends. The CDR3 runs 13 residues.

This clone appeared once. The V gene is TRBV4-2, the J gene TRBJ1-2; tentative D call: TRBD1 (6 bases). Germline V gene lookup returns CDR1 LGHNA and CDR2 YNFKEQ. CDR3 size: 16 residues. V lost 2 bases, J lost 6 bases, and 19 bases lay in between. CDR3: CASSQTYRETDDGYTF. The CDR3 nucleotides read TGTGCCAGCAGCCAAACCTACAGGGAAACCGACGATGGCTACACCTTC.

CDR3 DNA: TGTGCCATGGGGACAGGGTTGGGTATAGAGACCCAGTACTTC. Translated: CAMGTGLGIETQYF. The gene calls are TRBV10-3 and TRBJ2-5; 9 nucleotides agree with TRBD1. This CDR3 is built from 14 residues. CDR1 is ENHRY, CDR2 SYGVKD, per germline. V was clipped by 9 bases and J by 4 bases; unmatched bases: 9.

To note about this clone: One junction end does not reproduce the germline sequence, and a read error may be involved. The chain has TRBV20-1 and TRBJ2-5; TRBD1 aligns across 9 bases. The germline V gene has CDR1 DFQATT and CDR2 SNEGSKA (reference sequence). The length of the CDR3 is 11 residues. The DNA for the CDR3 is TGCAGTGCTAGTGCCCCGGGACAGGGAGACTTC. It is translated as CSASAPGQGDF.

The chain recombines TRBV10-3 with TRBJ1-6, with a possible D match to TRBD1 (6 bases). The CDR3 is 14 amino acids. Germline lookup yields CDR1 ENHRY and CDR2 SYGVKD. V was pared by 3 bases and J by 10 bases, with 13 bases between. The CDR3 DNA follows: TGTGCCATCAGTGACCAAAGACAGGTGTCACCCCTCCACTTT. This encodes CAISDQRQVSPLHF.

This chain links TRBV2 with TRBJ2-1; TRBD1 might be the D (6 bases). The CDR3 contains 15 residues. With 8 bases removed from V and 2 bases from J, the gap between germline ends came to 16 bases. Germline CDR1 and CDR2: SNHLY and FYNNEI. The CDR3 is CASSFVQGTYNEQFF. CDR3 nucleotides: TGTGCCAGCTCCTTCGTACAGGGAACCTACAATGAGCAGTTCTTC.

The V gene is TRBV4-1, the J gene TRBJ1-2; 8 bases map to TRBD1. Germline trimming cut 2 bases from V and 5 bases from J; bases unmatched to any gene: 10. Germline CDR1 reads MGHRA; CDR2 reads YSYEKL. CDR3 length: 16 residues. CDR3 region: CASSQLDRGESYGYTF. The CDR3 bases are TGCGCCAGCAGCCAACTTGACAGGGGAGAGTCGTATGGCTACACCTTC.

The sample holds one count of this clone. In DNA, the CDR3 is TGCGCCAGCAGCCTCGGTGAGGGGGGGGTCACAGATACGCAGTATTTT. Its protein is CASSLGEGGVTDTQYF. The chain recombines TRBV5-1 with TRBJ2-3; a possible D gene is TRBD2 (7 bases). The V end lost 4 bases, the J end lost 2 bases, and 17 bases lay between the germline ends. This CDR3 is 16 amino acids long. Germline V gene sequence: CDR1 SGHRS, CDR2 YFSETQ.

The chain recombines TRBV4-2 with TRBJ1-5; tentatively, D is TRBD1 (6 bases). The V gene lost 2 bases and the J gene lost 2 bases, with 7 bases spanning the gap. Germline V gene sequence: CDR1 LGHNA, CDR2 YNFKEQ. The CDR3 is made up of 14 amino acids. DNA for the CDR3: TGTGCCAGCAGCCAACCAGGGGGCAATCAGCCCCAGCATTTT. Its translation is CASSQPGGNQPQHF.

Worth noting for this clone: Within the sample, other DNA sequences also encode this same CDR3. V usage is TRBV9 and J usage is TRBJ2-7; TRBD2 is a possible D gene (5 bases). Trimming removed 0 bases from V and 1 base from J, with 8 bases in between. Germline V gene lookup returns CDR1 SGDLS and CDR2 YYNGEE. The CDR3 is 14 residues long. The CDR3 region has the DNA TGTGCCAGCAGCGTAGGCGGGTCATCCTACGAGCAGTACTTC. It translates to CASSVGGSSYEQYF.

This clone was seen only once. The chain combines TRBV5-4 with TRBJ1-4, with a possible D match to TRBD1 (6 bases). Germline V gives CDR1 SGHNT, CDR2 YYREEE (reference sequence). Trimming stripped 2 bases from V and 8 bases from J, with 7 bases between. The CDR3 consists of 12 residues. The CDR3 is CASSLGQEKLFF. The CDR3 DNA is TGTGCCAGCAGCTTAGGACAGGAAAAACTGTTTTTT.

J is TRBJ1-4 and V is TRBV5-5; no firm D call. The V end lost 0 bases, the J end lost 8 bases, and 11 bases lay between the germline ends. Germline V lookup: CDR1 SGHKS, CDR2 YYEKEE (reference sequence). The CDR3 is made up of 14 amino acids. The CDR3 nucleotides are TGTGCCAGCAGCTTGGGAGGAGCAGAGGAAAAACTGTTTTTT. Its protein is CASSLGGAEEKLFF.

The genes are TRBV29-1 and TRBJ1-2; 10 bases are a match to TRBD1. CDR1 SQVTM and CDR2 ANQGSEA come from the germline V gene. The CDR3 runs to 12 residues. The CDR3 reads CRAGTGVYGYTF. CDR3 bases: TGCAGGGCCGGGACAGGGGTCTATGGCTACACCTTC.

The chain employs TRBV4-1 and TRBJ1-1; D call uncertain. CDR1 and CDR2 (germline): MGHRA, YSYEKL. The CDR3 spans 15 residues. Trimming shortened V by 0 bases and J by 1 base, and 9 bases separated the two germline ends. CDR3 protein: CASSQDETRNTEAFF. The CDR3 coding sequence is TGCGCCAGCAGCCAAGACGAGACAAGGAACACTGAAGCTTTCTTT.

CDR3 coding DNA: TGTGCCAGCAGCCCCCAGACTGAAGCTTTCTTT. Residues: CASSPQTEAFF. V gene TRBV7-9 combines with J gene TRBJ1-1; D gene unclear. Germline V CDR1 and CDR2: SEHNR, FQNEAQ (reference sequence). The CDR3 loop spans 11 amino acids. The germline V and J ends were trimmed by 5 bases and 5 bases, with 6 bases remaining between them.

V usage is TRBV18 and J usage is TRBJ2-3; the match to TRBD2 covers 9 bases. Per germline, CDR1 KGHSH and CDR2 LQKENI. J lost 0 bases, V lost 4 bases, and 5 bases had no gene match. The CDR3 covers 16 residues. The CDR3 DNA is TGTGCCAGCTCACGTTTAGCGGGGGAAAGCACAGATACGCAGTATTTT. Translating gives CASSRLAGESTDTQYF.

V gene TRBV19 combines with J gene TRBJ1-2; no clear D. Germline lookup yields CDR1 LNHDA and CDR2 SQIVND (reference sequence). The CDR3 totals 11 residues. V dropped 9 bases and J dropped 1 base, with 6 bases sitting between them. The CDR3 spells CARELNYGYTF. The CDR3 bases are TGTGCCAGGGAGCTTAACTATGGCTACACCTTC.

The chain carries TRBV21-1 and TRBJ1-5. TRBV21-1 is designated a pseudogene. This CDR3 is 16 amino acids long. The CDR3 region has the DNA TGTGCCAGCAGCAAAGAATGGAGGGTAAGGAATCAGCCCCAGCATTTT. Protein product: CASSKEWRVRNQPQHF.

This clone was observed a single time. J is TRBJ1-6 and V is TRBV5-1; 7 bases match TRBD1. V lost 4 bases, J lost 4 bases, and 8 bases stayed unmatched. The CDR3 runs 16 residues. Germline V gene data show CDR1 as SGHRS and CDR2 as YFSETQ. This chain's CDR3 is CASSQGDSSYNSPLHF. The CDR3 DNA reads TGCGCCAGCAGCCAAGGGGACAGCTCTTATAATTCACCCCTCCACTTT.

This chain links TRBV5-3 with TRBJ2-2, with 8 bases that match TRBD2. TRBV5-3 is treated as an ORF (open reading frame) with a function not yet certain. Trimming cost V 0 bases and J 7 bases; bases outside gene matches: 5. The CDR3 length is 15 residues. The CDR3 here is CARSLAGLDGGELFF. CDR3 DNA: TGTGCCAGAAGCTTGGCGGGACTAGATGGCGGGGAGCTGTTTTTT.

This clone was seen once. The chain combines TRBV4-2 with TRBJ2-1; D call uncertain. The CDR3 is 17 amino acids. Germline V lookup: CDR1 LGHNA, CDR2 YNFKEQ. V lost 0 bases to trimming and J lost 0 bases, with 12 bases between them. The CDR3 DNA sequence: TGTGCCAGCAGCCAAGATTGGGCGCCCAGCTCCTACAATGAGCAGTTCTTC. Amino acids: CASSQDWAPSSYNEQFF.